This paragraph reports one T cell receptor (beta chain). What it binds is not known. Trimming took off 0 bases at V and 4 bases at J, with 12 bases between the two ends. This CDR3 spans 15 amino acids. CDR1 is LGHNA and CDR2 is YSLEER in the germline V gene. This table comes from immunoSEQ multiplex PCR, and its TCRdb copy is limited to in-frame clones, with some not included. The sample lists about 15,000 clones; approximately 81% were seen once. This record belongs to a study of T cell clones after liver transplantation. Study as a whole: TCRbeta sequencing after a pre-transplant mixed lymphocyte reaction identified graft-donor-reactive clones, later tracked in post-transplant blood. Subjects received no induction therapy and standard immunosuppression until randomization at 12-24 months post-transplant. Patients counted as tolerant after at least one year off all immunosuppression, enzymes not exceeding twice normal.

Points from the study as a whole: A larger donor-reactive than third-party decline suggested partial antigen-specific deletion.

The input for sequencing was CD8+ T cells from blood, taken 45 to 50 months after liver transplant. The chain links TRBV4-3 to TRBJ1-1; possible D gene TRBD1, 5 bases. This TCR was recovered from a human patient who received a liver transplant. The T cells may partly be graft donor cells. CDR3 in DNA: TGCGCCAGCAGCCAAGATCGCGCAGGGAGCACTGAAGCTTTCTTT. Encoded protein: CASSQDRAGSTEAFF.